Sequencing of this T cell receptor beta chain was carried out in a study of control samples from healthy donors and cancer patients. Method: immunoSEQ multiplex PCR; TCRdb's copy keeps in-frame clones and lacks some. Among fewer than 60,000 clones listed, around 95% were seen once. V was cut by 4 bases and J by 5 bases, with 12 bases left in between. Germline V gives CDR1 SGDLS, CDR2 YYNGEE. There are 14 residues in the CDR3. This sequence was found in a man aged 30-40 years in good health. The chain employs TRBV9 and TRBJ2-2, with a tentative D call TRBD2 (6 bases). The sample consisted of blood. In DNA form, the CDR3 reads TGTGCCAGCAGCTCCGCGGGAACTACCGGGGAGCTGTTTTTT. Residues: CASSSAGTTGELFF.